This entry describes one T cell receptor (beta chain). The sample comes from a study of blood T cell repertoires in COVID-19. For the study at large: Samples of COVID-19 (acute and convalescent) were obtained from the United States, Italy and Spain. PBMCs, B-cell-depleted T cells, or T cells were the source of the cDNA or gDNA that made up the material.

Study processing details: Reference gene primer amplification yielded estimated nucleated cell counts. Some clones are missing from TCRdb's copy, which holds only in-frame ones; the method was immunoSEQ multiplex PCR. V and J calls and clone size follow that table, whereas D and trimming were derived from the DNA. The sample holds 50,000 or so clones, roughly nine tenths seen once. Trimming took 4 bases from V and 3 from J, leaving 9 bases between them. The CDR3 runs 13 residues. Germline V lookup: CDR1 SQVTM, CDR2 ANQGSEA. Sequences were obtained from peripheral blood. This receptor was identified in a human donor in a cohort sampled during active COVID-19. The J gene is TRBJ1-4, the V gene TRBV29-1; D is unresolved. In nucleotides, the CDR3 is TGCAGCGTTGCCCGGAGTTCTAATGAAAAACTGTTTTTT. It codes for CSVARSSNEKLFF.